Listed here is a single TCR beta chain. The sample originates from a study of blood T cell repertoires in COVID-19. The table came from immunoSEQ multiplex PCR; TCRdb's copy has only in-frame clones and leaves some out. Among about 120,000 clones listed, 82% were seen once. Looked up from germline, CDR1 is KGHDR and CDR2 is SFDVKD. Trimming left V 4 bases short and J 7 bases short, with 10 bases between. The CDR3 runs to 13 residues. The gene calls are TRBV24-1 and TRBJ2-1; D not certain. Material: peripheral blood. This clonotype was obtained from a woman aged 70 to 79 with acute or convalescent COVID-19. CDR3 sequence reads: CATSEPGINEQFF. Here the CDR3 DNA reads TGTGCCACCAGTGAGCCGGGTATAAATGAGCAGTTCTTC.